What follows are 15 T cell receptor beta chains derived from one specimen sequenced in a study of T cell responses to AZD1222 COVID-19 vaccine. Here immunoSEQ multiplex PCR was the method, and the copy in TCRdb shows in-frame clones only, minus some. The sample lists about 85,000 clones, approximately 88% seen once, with less than 20% in the top ten. Sequenced material: peripheral blood, taken on day 0 of AZD1222 vaccination. Every receptor here comes from an adult in good health.

The V call is TRBV6-5, the J call TRBJ1-5, with TRBD1 identical over 10 bases. V dropped 6 bases and J dropped 7; count of bases not matched to a gene: 3. The CDR3 is 13 amino acids. CDR1 and CDR2 (germline): MNHEY, SVGAGI. As DNA, the CDR3 is TGTGCCAGCAGGGACAGGGGGGTACAGCCCCAGCATTTT. It translates to CASRDRGVQPQHF.

Here the CDR3 reads CASSLDRLADYGYTF. CDR3 DNA sequence: TGTGCCAGCAGCTTGGACCGCCTCGCGGACTATGGCTACACCTTC. The chain has TRBV5-5 and TRBJ1-2, with D uncertain. From germline, CDR1 is SGHKS and CDR2 YYEKEE (reference sequence). The length of the CDR3 is 15 residues. The V end was cut by 0 bases, the J end by 3 bases, with 12 bases between.

This sequence joins TRBV6-5 and TRBJ1-2; D uncertain. V was cut by 0 bases and J by 2 bases, with 4 bases left in between. CDR1 MNHEY and CDR2 SVGAGI come from the germline V gene. The CDR3 consists of 13 residues. CDR3 bases: TGTGCCAGCAGTTACTCGTGGAACTATGGCTACACCTTC. This sequence encodes CASSYSWNYGYTF.

As regards this clone: The junction departs from germline at one end; a sequencing error may be responsible. The rearrangement links TRBV2 to TRBJ2-7; 14 nucleotides agree with TRBD2. The CDR3 consists of 17 residues. Germline V gene lookup returns CDR1 SNHLY and CDR2 FYNNEI. The DNA for the CDR3 is TGTGCCAGCAGTCCTCTGAGCGGGACTAGCGGGAGTAGGGGCAAGGACTTC. It encodes CASSPLSGTSGSRGKDF. Drawing the rest from reference TRBV2 and TRBJ2-7, the complete variable domain is EPEVTQTPSHQVTQMGQEVILRCVPISNHLYFYWYRQILGQKVEFLVSFYNNEISEKSEIFDDQFSVERPDGSNFTLKIRSTKLEDSAMYFCASSPLSGTSGSRGKDFGPGTRLTVT.

This clone was recorded once. This sequence joins TRBV27 and TRBJ1-5; 7 bases line up with TRBD1. Germline CDR1 and CDR2: MNHEY and SMNVEV (reference sequence). The junction had 6 bases not matched to a gene; V was cut back by 5 bases and J by 2 bases. The CDR3 is 15 amino acids. The CDR3 region is CASSMGGTGNQPQHF. The CDR3 DNA sequence: TGTGCCAGCAGTATGGGGGGGACAGGCAATCAGCCCCAGCATTTT.

A note on this clone: The CDR3 ends on some other residue instead of the conserved phenylalanine or tryptophan, so this is likely a read error. It is unclear where the CDR3 begins or ends on the DNA, so no DNA is shown, and the CDR3 is as TCRdb lists it. CDR3 in amino acids: CASSLGVFDGREAYFL. J is TRBJ2-7 and V is TRBV11-2; the table's TRBD2 call for D was not verified on the DNA. The CDR3 adds up to 16 amino acids, both ends counted. Per germline, CDR1 SGHAT and CDR2 FQNNGV.

The chain combines TRBV9 with TRBJ2-1; 11 bases are a match to TRBD2. The germline V gene has CDR1 SGDLS and CDR2 YYNGEE. This CDR3 spans 15 amino acids. V gave up 4 bases and J gave up 4 bases; unmatched junction bases: 4. The CDR3 sequence is CASSPGLAVYNEQFF. The CDR3 bases are TGTGCCAGCAGCCCGGGACTAGCGGTTTACAATGAGCAGTTCTTC.

The chain uses TRBV27 and TRBJ2-7, with no clear D. From germline, CDR1 is MNHEY and CDR2 SMNVEV (reference sequence). CDR3 size: 13 residues. Between the trimmed V and J ends, which lost 2 bases and 2 bases, there was a span of 7 bases. CDR3 sequence (DNA): TGTGCCAGCAGTTTAAGAAGACCCTACGAGCAGTACTTC. Encoded protein: CASSLRRPYEQYF.

DNA for the CDR3: TGTGCCAGCTCACGAGATACGCAGTATTTT. It codes for CASSRDTQYF. The V gene is TRBV18, the J gene TRBJ2-3, with D uncertain. This CDR3 has 10 amino acids. The V end was cut by 4 bases, the J end by 5 bases, with 1 base between. CDR1 and CDR2 (germline): KGHSH, LQKENI.

About this clone itself: The junction shows a germline mismatch at one end, possibly a read error. V usage is TRBV7-7 and J usage is TRBJ2-2; 7 bases map to TRBD1. The CDR3 extends over 15 amino acids. Germline V lookup: CDR1 SSHAT, CDR2 FNYEAQ (reference sequence). CDR3 region: CASSLNRGNTGELFF. CDR3 DNA: TGTGCTAGCAGCTTAAACAGGGGAAACACCGGGGAGCTGTTTTTT.

The chain links TRBV28 to TRBJ2-4; no firm D call. V was cut by 5 bases and J by 0 bases, with 11 bases left in between. CDR1 is MDHEN and CDR2 is SYDVKM in the germline V gene. The CDR3 spans 15 residues. The CDR3, as DNA: TGTGCCAGCAGTCCACCCGTCGGAGCCAAAAACATTCAGTACTTC. The encoded protein is CASSPPVGAKNIQYF.

This clone was seen a single time. This chain uses TRBV5-6 with TRBJ2-1, with TRBD2 matching 13 bases. The CDR3 is 15 amino acids. The V gene's germline CDR1 is SGHDT and CDR2 YYEEEE. Unmatched junction bases numbered 7, after V lost 4 bases and J lost 9 bases. DNA of the CDR3: TGTGCCAGCAGCGAGGGACTAGCGGGAAGCTCTGAGCAGTTCTTC. Protein: CASSEGLAGSSEQFF.

The V gene is TRBV5-4, the J gene TRBJ2-7, with D perhaps TRBD2 (6 bases). The germline CDR1 and CDR2 sequences are SGHNT and YYREEE (reference sequence). The CDR3 loop spans 14 amino acids. Trimming took 1 base from V and 1 from J, leaving 9 bases between them. Here the CDR3 reads CASSLNAGSYEQYF. The CDR3 nucleotides read TGTGCCAGCAGCTTGAACGCGGGGTCCTACGAGCAGTACTTC.

The CDR3 region is CASSPDTTDTQYF. The CDR3 DNA sequence: TGTGCCAGCAGCCCAGACACTACAGATACGCAGTATTTT. V is TRBV11-3 and J is TRBJ2-3; D is unclear. V lost 5 bases to trimming and J lost 3 bases, with 9 bases between them. In germline, CDR1 is SGHNT, CDR2 YENEEA. There are 13 residues in the CDR3. Full variable domain (remainder filled in from reference TRBV11-3 and TRBJ2-3): EAGVVQSPRYKIIEKKQPVAFWCNPISGHNTLYWYLQNLGQGPELLIRYENEEAVDDSQLPKDRFSAERLKGVDSTLKIQPAELGDSAVYLCASSPDTTDTQYFGPGTRLTVL.

The chain is built from TRBV10-3 and TRBJ2-7, with 10 bases that match TRBD1. The CDR3 loop spans 16 amino acids. V dropped 7 bases and J dropped 4; count of bases not matched to a gene: 13. In germline, CDR1 is ENHRY, CDR2 SYGVKD. CDR3 bases: TGTGCCATCATAAGTGTACTGGGGACAGGGGCTTACGAGCAGTACTTC. Residues: CAIISVLGTGAYEQYF.